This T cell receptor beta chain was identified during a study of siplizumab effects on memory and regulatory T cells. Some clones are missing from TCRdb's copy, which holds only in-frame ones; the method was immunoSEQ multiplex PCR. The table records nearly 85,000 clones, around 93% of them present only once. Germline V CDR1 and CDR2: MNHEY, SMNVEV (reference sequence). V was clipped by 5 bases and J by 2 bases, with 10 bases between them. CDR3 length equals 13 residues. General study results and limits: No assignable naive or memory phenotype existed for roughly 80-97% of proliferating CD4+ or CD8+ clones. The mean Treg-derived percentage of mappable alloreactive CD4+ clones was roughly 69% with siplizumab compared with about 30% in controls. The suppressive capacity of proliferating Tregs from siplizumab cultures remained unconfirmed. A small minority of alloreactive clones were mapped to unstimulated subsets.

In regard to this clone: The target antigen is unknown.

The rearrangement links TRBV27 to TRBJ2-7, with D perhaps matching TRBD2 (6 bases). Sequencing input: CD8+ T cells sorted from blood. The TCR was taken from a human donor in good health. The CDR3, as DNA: TGTGCCAGCAGTGGGACTCGCACCTACGAGCAGTACTTC. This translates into CASSGTRTYEQYF.